This T cell receptor beta chain was retrieved from a study of T cell repertoires in cytomegalovirus infection. Study as a whole: Public TCR beta signatures provided an indication of both CMV infection and a matching HLA type. Study-wide results and limits: CMV-specific HLA-C-restricted TCR beta clonotypes dominated the ex vivo response. Summed public TCR beta family frequency identified CMV carriers bearing the relevant HLA.

Trimming cost V 2 bases and J 8 bases, with 21 bases left between them. The CDR3 consists of 17 residues. The germline CDR1 and CDR2 sequences are LNHDA and SQIVND (reference sequence). Points on this clonotype: Antigen unknown.

TCRdb analysed the reads with MiXCR anew, one entry per CDR3 protein. In the table there are 740,000 or so distinct CDR3 sequences, 35% to 45% of which are singletons. This chain uses TRBV19 with TRBJ1-4; D perhaps matches TRBD1 (6 bases). Input material: PBMCs. The receptor comes from a human donor in good health (CMV status not recorded). Some clones in this sample may be carry-over from other donors' samples. CDR3 region: CASSISGAGQIGEKLFF. In DNA, the CDR3 is TGTGCCAGTAGTATATCGGGGGCAGGTCAGATCGGCGAAAAACTGTTTTTT.